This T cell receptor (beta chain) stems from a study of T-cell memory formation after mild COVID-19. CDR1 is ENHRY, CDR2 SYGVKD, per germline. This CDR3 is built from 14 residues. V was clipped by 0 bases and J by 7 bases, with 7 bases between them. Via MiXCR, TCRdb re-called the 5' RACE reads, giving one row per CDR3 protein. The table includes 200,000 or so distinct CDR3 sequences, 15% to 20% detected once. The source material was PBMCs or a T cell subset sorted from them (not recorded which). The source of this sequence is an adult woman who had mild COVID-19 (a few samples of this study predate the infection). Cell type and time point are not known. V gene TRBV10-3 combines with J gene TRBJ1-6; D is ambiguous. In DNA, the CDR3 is TGTGCCATCAGTGAGTCAGTGAGGAATTCACCCCTCCACTTT. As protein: CAISESVRNSPLHF.